This T cell receptor beta chain originates from a study of identifying expanded T cells in peripheral blood. Study results and limitations: Differentially abundant clones: around 1.2 between replicates, around 16 at roughly 13 days, around 20 at four. Two-week clone count variance significantly increased as total template count grew.

With regard to this clone: Its antigen is currently unknown.

Healthy donors had no documented immune events, such as infections, while sampled. This CDR3 is built from 17 residues. The V end was cut by 6 bases, the J end by 3 bases, with 24 bases between. Looked up from germline, CDR1 is SGHVS and CDR2 is FNYEAQ. The assay was immunoSEQ multiplex PCR, and TCRdb's table has in-frame clones only and misses some. Of tens of thousands of clones in the sample, around 84% are singletons; the top ten hold just under 4.5%. The chain employs TRBV7-6 and TRBJ2-7, with D possibly TRBD2 on 6 matching bases. This clonotype was obtained from a person between 18 and 69 years old in good health. Sequencing input: blood. The CDR3 DNA reads as TGTGCCAGCAGTGATAGACCCGGGAGATCAATCTACTACGAGCAGTACTTC. Translated: CASSDRPGRSIYYEQYF.